The 24 T cell receptor beta chains below come from one sample, sequenced in a study of patients and donors after allogeneic stem cell transplantation. TCRdb ran MiXCR on the RT-PCR reads and lists one entry per CDR3 protein. This sample yields roughly 26,000 distinct CDR3 sequences, of which over 7% are seen a single time; around 50% belongs to the top ten. Sequenced material: blood, either unsorted or a sorted T cell fraction (not recorded which). These receptors were taken from a human donor who was either an allogeneic HSCT recipient or a stem cell or donor lymphocyte infusion donor (not recorded which). It is not recorded whose cells these are; they may come from a transplant donor.

At least ten counts were recorded for this clonotype. The chain uses TRBV6-7 and TRBJ2-1, with 11 nucleotides matching TRBD1. TRBV6-7 carries the ORF label, with uncertain function. The CDR3 runs 17 residues. The junction had 17 bases not matched to a gene; V was cut back by 4 bases and J by 12 bases. CDR3 residues: CASSSTQPGTGGYSQFF. CDR3 DNA sequence: TGTGCCAGCAGTTCAACCCAACCCGGGACAGGGGGATATTCGCAGTTCTTC.

This clonotype occurred many times. This chain joins TRBV7-9 and TRBJ1-1; no definite D call. V lost 6 bases and J 4 bases, leaving 15 bases between the germline ends. This CDR3 is 14 amino acids long. CDR1 and CDR2 (germline): SEHNR, FQNEAQ (reference sequence). The CDR3 sequence: CASSSRTVGTEAFF. CDR3 coding DNA: TGTGCCAGCAGTTCTCGGACTGTCGGCACTGAAGCTTTCTTT.

There are many counts of this clonotype. This chain joins TRBV15 and TRBJ2-1, with 10 bases identical to TRBD1. The CDR3 contains 16 residues. Germline CDR1 LNHNV, CDR2 YYDKDF (reference sequence). V shed 0 bases, J shed 6 bases, and the junction held 5 bases outside the gene matches. The CDR3 DNA sequence: TGTGCCACCAGCAGAGATCCGGGACAGGGGACCAATGAGCAGTTCTTC. Its translation is CATSRDPGQGTNEQFF.

This clonotype was recorded a few times. The chain links TRBV5-1 to TRBJ1-2, with a weak D call TRBD1 (5 bases). Germline CDR1 and CDR2: SGHRS and YFSETQ. V lost 4 bases and J 5 bases, leaving 6 bases between the germline ends. The CDR3 spans 11 residues. The CDR3 DNA reads TGCGCCAGCAGCCCAGGGTATGGCTACACCTTC. This encodes CASSPGYGYTF.

The table lists this clonotype with many counts. The CDR3 protein is CASSLMTAAATETQYF. Written as DNA, the CDR3 is TGTGCCAGCAGTTTGATGACAGCGGCGGCTACGGAGACCCAGTACTTC. This chain uses TRBV12-3 or TRBV12-4 with TRBJ2-5; D is perhaps TRBD1 or TRBD2 (5 bases each). CDR3 length: 16 amino acids. Between the trimmed V and J ends, which lost 3 bases and 5 bases, there was a span of 19 bases.

This clonotype has a count of ten or more. The rearrangement links TRBV7-9 to TRBJ2-5; 7 positions agree with TRBD1. The CDR3 consists of 14 residues. CDR1 SEHNR and CDR2 FQNEAQ come from the germline V gene (reference sequence). Trimming removed 3 bases from V and 4 bases from J; junction bases left unmatched: 5. The CDR3 loop is CASSFAGGSETQYF. The CDR3 bases are TGTGCCAGCAGCTTCGCAGGGGGTTCAGAGACCCAGTACTTC.

This clonotype was observed at least ten times. The chain uses TRBV3-1 and TRBJ2-5; D is possibly TRBD1 (5 bases). The CDR3 totals 14 residues. With 4 bases removed from V and 1 base from J, the gap between germline ends came to 10 bases. Germline CDR1 and CDR2: LGHDT and YNNKEL (reference sequence). The CDR3 DNA reads TGTGCCAGCAGCCTTCGGACACCCCAAGAGACCCAGTACTTC. Encoded protein: CASSLRTPQETQYF.

At least ten counts were recorded for this clonotype. V and J are TRBV7-9 and TRBJ2-5, with TRBD2 matching 8 bases. The CDR3 extends over 15 amino acids. Germline CDR1 and CDR2: SEHNR and FQNEAQ (reference sequence). V shed 1 base and J 5 bases; nucleotides not matched to a gene: 6. CDR3 DNA: TGTGCCAGCAGCTTAGTTGCGGGGGGCTACGAGACCCAGTACTTC. It is translated as CASSLVAGGYETQYF.

This clonotype has at least ten counts. CDR3 sequence: CASSPSTSIEQFF. The CDR3 DNA reads as TGTGCCAGCAGCCCCTCGACTAGTATTGAGCAGTTCTTC. This chain links TRBV5-6 with TRBJ2-1, with D tentatively TRBD2 (6 bases). Germline CDR1 SGHDT, CDR2 YYEEEE. This CDR3 has 13 residues. The ends were cut back, 4 bases at V and 9 bases at J, with 14 bases in the middle.

This clonotype came up a few times. CDR3 region: CAWTLPLGHEQFF. CDR3 nucleotides: TGTGCCTGGACCCTCCCCCTGGGGCATGAGCAGTTCTTC. The chain combines TRBV30 with TRBJ2-1, with D perhaps TRBD1 (5 bases). V lost 4 bases and J 8 bases, leaving 15 bases between the germline ends. There are 13 residues in the CDR3. Per the germline V gene, CDR1 is GTSNPN and CDR2 is SVGIG (reference sequence).

The genes are TRBV19 and TRBJ2-7; TRBD2 aligns across 10 bases. Germline assignment: CDR1 LNHDA and CDR2 SQIVND (reference sequence). Trimming removed 7 bases from V and 0 bases from J; junction bases left unmatched: 6. The CDR3 contains 15 residues. DNA for the CDR3: TGTGCCAGTAAACCCAGCGGGAGGGCCTCCTACGAGCAGTACTTC. Residues: CASKPSGRASYEQYF.

This clonotype was recorded many times. The V gene is TRBV20-1, the J gene TRBJ2-4; tentatively, D is TRBD1 (5 bases). Germline V lookup: CDR1 DFQATT, CDR2 SNEGSKA (reference sequence). The CDR3 loop spans 14 amino acids. The germline V and J ends were trimmed by 6 bases and 0 bases, with 12 bases remaining between them. CDR3 residues: CSACDRLAKNIQYF. Written as DNA, the CDR3 is TGCAGTGCCTGTGACAGACTAGCCAAAAACATTCAGTACTTC.

This clonotype has more than one count but fewer than ten. This chain joins TRBV20-1 and TRBJ1-1; D is uncertain. CDR1 and CDR2 (germline): DFQATT, SNEGSKA (reference sequence). Trimming cost V 7 bases and J 0 bases, with 12 bases left between them. This CDR3 region has 13 residues. CDR3 amino acids: CSVWPDLNTEAFF. CDR3 in DNA: TGCAGTGTGTGGCCGGACCTGAACACTGAAGCTTTCTTT.

V gene TRBV28 combines with J gene TRBJ2-1; D is possibly TRBD2 (6 bases). This CDR3 contains 17 residues. Per the germline V gene, CDR1 is MDHEN and CDR2 is SYDVKM. Trimming pared 4 bases from V and 5 bases from J, leaving 21 bases between. The CDR3 DNA follows: TGTGCCAGCAGTTCCTCCCCAGCGGGCGGGCATCACAATGAGCAGTTCTTC. Translated, it gives CASSSSPAGGHHNEQFF.

This clonotype was picked up a small number of times. The rearrangement links TRBV7-9 to TRBJ2-7, with 7 bases fitting TRBD1. This CDR3 region has 14 residues. V lost 4 bases to trimming and J lost 5 bases; unmatched junction nucleotides: 8. Germline V gives CDR1 SEHNR, CDR2 FQNEAQ (reference sequence). The CDR3 spells CASSSRQGSHEQYF. CDR3 coding DNA: TGTGCCAGCAGCTCCCGACAGGGTAGCCACGAGCAGTACTTC.

In this sample, this clonotype turned up many times. The chain links TRBV7-2 to TRBJ2-3; tentatively, D is TRBD2 (5 bases). The CDR3 contains 15 residues. CDR1 is SGHTA and CDR2 is FQGNSA in the germline V gene. Trimming took 5 bases from V and 6 from J, leaving 18 bases between them. The CDR3 nucleotides read TGTGCCAGCAGCCCCGAGGGCTATTCTGTCGATACGCAGTATTTT. Protein sequence: CASSPEGYSVDTQYF.

The sample holds many counts of this clonotype. The CDR3: CATSRDTVYEQYF. As DNA, the CDR3 is TGTGCCACCAGCAGAGATACCGTCTACGAGCAGTACTTC. This chain uses TRBV15 with TRBJ2-7; D remains unclear. Germline CDR1 LNHNV, CDR2 YYDKDF (reference sequence). With 0 bases removed from V and 3 bases from J, the gap between germline ends came to 6 bases. This CDR3 region has 13 residues.

This clonotype was recorded a few times. This chain links TRBV5-1 with TRBJ2-7, with 8 bases that match TRBD1. The CDR3 covers 14 residues. Germline V gene sequence: CDR1 SGHRS, CDR2 YFSETQ. The trim removed 2 bases at V and 1 base at J, leaving 2 bases unmatched. The CDR3 loop reads CASSLGQGSYEQYF. The CDR3 coding sequence is TGCGCCAGCAGCTTAGGACAGGGTTCCTACGAGCAGTACTTC.

The table lists this clonotype with many counts. V gene TRBV15 combines with J gene TRBJ1-1; weak D call: TRBD1 (5 bases). Trimming removed 3 bases from V and 4 bases from J, with 15 bases in between. CDR1 is LNHNV and CDR2 is YYDKDF in the germline V gene (reference sequence). This CDR3 spans 15 amino acids. CDR3 DNA: TGTGCCACCAGCAGGTCACCGTGGGGGGGCACTGAAGCTTTCTTT. It encodes CATSRSPWGGTEAFF.

This clonotype was observed many times. The chain is built from TRBV11-1 and TRBJ2-3; 9 bases are a match to TRBD2. The germline CDR1 and CDR2 sequences are SGHAT and FQDESV (reference sequence). V was pared by 5 bases and J by 4 bases, with 19 bases of the junction left unmatched. The CDR3 covers 19 residues. CDR3 coding DNA: TGTGCCAGCAGCCGCCTCCCTCCTGGCGGGGGGGTGCGGGCAGATACGCAGTATTTT. This gives the protein CASSRLPPGGGVRADTQYF.

This clonotype was seen ten or more times. The chain uses TRBV12-3 or TRBV12-4 and TRBJ2-3, with unresolved D. V lost 4 bases and J lost 4, with 9 bases in between. CDR3 length: 13 residues. As DNA, the CDR3 is TGTGCCAGCAGTTACCCTGGTTCAGATACGCAGTATTTT. The encoded protein is CASSYPGSDTQYF.

The V gene is TRBV5-8, the J gene TRBJ2-2; 9 bases match TRBD1. Trimming at V came to 2 bases and at J to 6 bases, leaving 8 bases not matched to a gene. There are 16 residues in the CDR3. The germline CDR1 and CDR2 sequences are SGHTS and YDEGEE. The CDR3 region has the DNA TGTGCCAGCAGCTTAGGGACAGGGTATAGGGCCGGGGAGCTGTTTTTT. Translated, it gives CASSLGTGYRAGELFF.

The chain uses TRBV6-1 and TRBJ1-1; D might be TRBD1 (5 bases). The ends were cut back, 8 bases at V and 0 bases at J, with 16 bases in the middle. Germline assignment: CDR1 MNHNS and CDR2 SASEGT. The CDR3 is 15 amino acids. CDR3 sequence (DNA): TGTGCCAGCTTTCGCCCGGGACGGCTGAACACTGAAGCTTTCTTT. This gives the protein CASFRPGRLNTEAFF.

The chain combines TRBV24-1 with TRBJ2-2, with D possibly TRBD2 on 6 matching bases. This CDR3 region has 15 residues. With 4 bases removed from V and 7 bases from J, the gap between germline ends came to 15 bases. Germline V lookup: CDR1 KGHDR, CDR2 SFDVKD. CDR3 in amino acids: CATSDPTSYGGELFF. In nucleotides, the CDR3 is TGTGCCACCAGTGACCCGACTAGTTACGGCGGGGAGCTGTTTTTT.